The sequence of this T cell receptor beta chain was determined in a study of T cell clonotyping in hematopoietic cell transplantation. Looked up from germline, CDR1 is LNHDA and CDR2 is SQIVND (reference sequence). V was pared by 6 bases and J by 5 bases, with 13 bases of the junction left unmatched. The length of the CDR3 is 16 residues. Data came from immunoSEQ multiplex PCR; TCRdb stores just in-frame clones and leaves some out. The data contain 10,000 to 15,000 clones, roughly 92% of them singletons. Study-wide points: Broader posttransplant TCR repertoire diversity was predicted by graft donor and pretransplant recipient Inverse Simpson Index values. Without cell sorting, CD4 versus CD8 contributions remain unresolved.

Blood collection times were about day -28 and days 30, 100, 180 posttransplant. A remark on this clone: No antigen is known for it.

The sequence was obtained from a female patient aged 50-65 years who had an allogeneic stem cell transplant from an unrelated donor, so the T cells may come from the graft donor. Some clones in this sample may be carry-over from other donors' samples. This sample comprised PBMCs, obtained 100 days after allogeneic stem cell transplant. The genes are TRBV19 and TRBJ2-3; 8 nucleotides align to TRBD1. CDR3 DNA: TGTGCCAGTAGGGCAGTGGGGACAGGTAGATTAGATACGCAGTATTTT. It is translated as CASRAVGTGRLDTQYF.